One and the same sample provided the 15 T cell receptor beta chains below, sequenced in a study of T cell repertoires in cytomegalovirus infection. One entry per CDR3 protein, called by TCRdb with MiXCR from the reads. This sample has approximately 490,000 distinct CDR3 sequences, with roughly 12% found just once. Sequencing was carried out using PBMCs. These receptors were obtained from a human donor in good health (CMV status not recorded). Some clones in this sample may be carry-over from other donors' samples.

There are a few counts of this clonotype. This chain links TRBV19 with TRBJ2-7, with TRBD1 identical over 9 bases. This CDR3 has 16 amino acids. The J segment lost 0 bases and the V segment lost 5 bases, leaving 8 bases of the junction unmatched. The V gene's germline CDR1 is LNHDA and CDR2 SQIVND (reference sequence). Written as DNA, the CDR3 is TGTGCCAGTAGTCAAAAAGGACAGGGGTACTCCTACGAGCAGTACTTC. This sequence encodes CASSQKGQGYSYEQYF.

The chain has TRBV5-1 and TRBJ2-1, with 10 positions matching TRBD2. Trimming cost V 7 bases and J 6 bases; bases outside gene matches: 7. The germline V gene has CDR1 SGHRS and CDR2 YFSETQ. This CDR3 region has 14 residues. Here the CDR3 reads CASGGLAEPNEQFF. The CDR3 bases are TGCGCCAGCGGAGGACTAGCGGAACCCAATGAGCAGTTCTTC.

This clonotype was recorded at least ten times. The rearrangement links TRBV7-9 to TRBJ2-5, with no clear D. V was shortened by 1 base and J by 7 bases, with 13 bases between the two germline ends. This CDR3 has 14 amino acids. Germline-derived CDR1 and CDR2 are SEHNR and FQNEAQ (reference sequence). The CDR3 is CASSLGVDGGTQYF. The CDR3 DNA reads as TGTGCCAGCAGCTTAGGGGTGGACGGTGGGACCCAGTACTTC.

This clonotype was found a few times. This rearrangement joins TRBV5-1 to TRBJ2-1; D is perhaps TRBD1 (5 bases). This CDR3 spans 17 amino acids. Germline V gene lookup returns CDR1 SGHRS and CDR2 YFSETQ. V lost 4 bases and J lost 4, with 21 bases in between. The CDR3, as DNA: TGCGCCAGCAGCAGCCCTCCGGACAAGAAACCTTACAATGAGCAGTTCTTC. This translates into CASSSPPDKKPYNEQFF.

This clonotype was seen a few times. The rearrangement joins TRBV7-9 to TRBJ1-4; D is uncertain. The CDR3 is made up of 14 amino acids. V lost 4 bases and J 7 bases, leaving 13 bases between the germline ends. The V gene's germline CDR1 is SEHNR and CDR2 FQNEAQ (reference sequence). The CDR3 protein is CASSSDRRPEKLFF. The CDR3, as DNA: TGTGCCAGCAGCTCGGACCGTAGGCCTGAAAAACTGTTTTTT.

At least ten counts were recorded for this clonotype. The V call is TRBV12-3 or TRBV12-4, the J call TRBJ1-4; a weak D match, TRBD1 (6 bases). Trimming left V 4 bases short and J 6 bases short, with 18 bases between. The CDR3 sequence is 16 residues long. DNA of the CDR3: TGTGCCAGCAGTTCGGCAATTTTAAGGGGGGATGAAAAACTGTTTTTT. Translation gives CASSSAILRGDEKLFF.

In DNA, the CDR3 is TGCAGTGCTAGAGATCTCGGGGCGGGCGAGCAGTACTTC. Translated: CSARDLGAGEQYF. V is TRBV20-1 and J is TRBJ2-7, with D possibly called TRBD1 or TRBD2 (5 bases each). The CDR3 is made up of 13 amino acids. V was pared by 0 bases and J by 6 bases, with 12 bases between. CDR1 DFQATT and CDR2 SNEGSKA come from the germline V gene (reference sequence).

This clonotype was detected a few times. The J gene is TRBJ1-1, the V gene TRBV6-5; D is perhaps TRBD1 (6 bases). The length of the CDR3 is 14 residues. V lost 5 bases, J lost 5 bases, and 15 bases lay in between. Germline values: CDR1 MNHEY, CDR2 SVGAGI. This CDR3 is CASSAGTTSTEAFF. The CDR3 nucleotides read TGTGCCAGCAGTGCGGGGACAACTTCTACTGAAGCTTTCTTT.

This clonotype was seen ten or more times. The chain links TRBV7-3 to TRBJ1-5, with D tentatively TRBD1 (5 bases). This CDR3 has 13 amino acids. Germline lookup yields CDR1 SGHTA and CDR2 FQGTGA. Trimming took off 5 bases at V and 7 bases at J, with 12 bases between the two ends. The CDR3 coding sequence is TGTGCCAGCAGCCTCGACAGACTCCAGCCCCAGCATTTT. This sequence encodes CASSLDRLQPQHF.

There are many counts of this clonotype. The chain joins TRBV28 to TRBJ2-2, with 10 bases fitting TRBD1. Per the germline V gene, CDR1 is MDHEN and CDR2 is SYDVKM. V was clipped by 8 bases and J by 7 bases; unmatched bases: 7. CDR3 size: 14 residues. The CDR3 spells CASARQGAGGELFF. In nucleotides, the CDR3 is TGTGCCAGCGCAAGACAGGGGGCAGGCGGGGAGCTGTTTTTT. The complete variable domain, with remaining parts taken from reference TRBV28 and TRBJ2-2, reads DVKVTQSSRYLVKRTGEKVFLECVQDMDHENMFWYRQDPGLGLRLIYFSYDVKMKEKGDIPEGYSVSREKKERFSLILESASTNQTSMYLCASARQGAGGELFFGEGSRLTVL.

This clonotype was detected many times. V and J are TRBV7-9 and TRBJ2-6, with D maybe TRBD2 (5 bases). The CDR3 runs 18 residues. Trimming removed 6 bases from V and 2 bases from J, with 20 bases in between. CDR1 is SEHNR, CDR2 FQNEAQ, per germline (reference sequence). CDR3 residues: CASSSPREGDTGANVLTF. The CDR3, as DNA: TGTGCCAGCAGTTCCCCCCGGGAAGGTGATACTGGGGCCAACGTCCTGACTTTC.

This clonotype has more than one count but fewer than ten. The chain joins TRBV27 to TRBJ2-7; D perhaps matches TRBD1 (5 bases). Germline V gene lookup returns CDR1 MNHEY and CDR2 SMNVEV (reference sequence). The CDR3 length is 14 residues. The germline V and J ends were trimmed by 5 bases and 4 bases, with 15 bases remaining between them. In nucleotides, the CDR3 is TGTGCCAGCAGTCCTGGGGCAAGTCCGTACGAGCAGTACTTC. As protein: CASSPGASPYEQYF.

For the CDR3, the DNA is TGTGCCAGTAGATCCGGGAGTTACCACACCGGGGAGCTGTTTTTT. It codes for CASRSGSYHTGELFF. The gene calls are TRBV19 and TRBJ2-2; the D gene is possibly TRBD2 (6 bases). V lost 6 bases to trimming and J lost 3 bases, with 14 bases between them. This CDR3 is 15 amino acids long. The V gene's germline CDR1 is LNHDA and CDR2 SQIVND (reference sequence).

This clonotype was seen many times. The CDR3 protein is CASMRGGTGGYTF. CDR3 nucleotides: TGTGCCAGCATGCGGGGGGGGACAGGAGGCTACACCTTC. The chain carries TRBV12-3 or TRBV12-4 and TRBJ1-2; the match to TRBD1 covers 8 bases. The CDR3 is 13 amino acids. Losses at the gene ends were 7 bases for V and 8 bases for J; bases not matched to a gene: 9.

V and J are TRBV6-5 and TRBJ1-4; unclear D gene. The CDR3 is made up of 14 amino acids. V lost 0 bases, J lost 7 bases, and 9 bases lay in between. Germline V gene data show CDR1 as MNHEY and CDR2 as SVGAGI. The CDR3 DNA is TGTGCCAGCAGTTACTCGGGCAACTCTGAAAAACTGTTTTTT. Translation gives CASSYSGNSEKLFF.